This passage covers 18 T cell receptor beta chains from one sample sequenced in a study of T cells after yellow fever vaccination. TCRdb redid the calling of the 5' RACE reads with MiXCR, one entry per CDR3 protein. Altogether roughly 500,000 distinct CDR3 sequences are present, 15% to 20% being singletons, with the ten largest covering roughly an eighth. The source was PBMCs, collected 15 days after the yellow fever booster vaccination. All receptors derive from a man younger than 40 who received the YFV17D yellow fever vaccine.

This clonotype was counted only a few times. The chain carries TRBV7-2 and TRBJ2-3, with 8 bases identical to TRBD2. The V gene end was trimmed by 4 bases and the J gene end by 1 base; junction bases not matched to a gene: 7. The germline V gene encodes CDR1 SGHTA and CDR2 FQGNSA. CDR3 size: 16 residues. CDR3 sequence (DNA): TGTGCCAGCAGCTCCACCGGGACTAGACGCACAGATACGCAGTATTTT. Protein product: CASSSTGTRRTDTQYF.

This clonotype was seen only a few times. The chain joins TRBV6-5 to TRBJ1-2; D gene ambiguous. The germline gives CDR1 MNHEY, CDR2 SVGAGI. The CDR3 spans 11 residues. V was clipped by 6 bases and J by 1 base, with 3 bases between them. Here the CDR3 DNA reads TGTGCCAGCAGCAATAACTATGGCTACACCTTC. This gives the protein CASSNNYGYTF.

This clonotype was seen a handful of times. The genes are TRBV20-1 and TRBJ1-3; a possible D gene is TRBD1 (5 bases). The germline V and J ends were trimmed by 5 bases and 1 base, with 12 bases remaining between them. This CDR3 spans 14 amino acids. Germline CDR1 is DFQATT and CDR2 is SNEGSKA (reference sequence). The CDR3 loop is CSARRQISGNTIYF. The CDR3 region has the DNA TGCAGTGCTCGCAGACAGATTTCTGGAAACACCATATATTTT.

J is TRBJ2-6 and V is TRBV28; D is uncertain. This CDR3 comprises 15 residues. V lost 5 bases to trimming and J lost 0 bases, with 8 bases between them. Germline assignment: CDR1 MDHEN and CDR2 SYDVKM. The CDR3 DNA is TGTGCCAGCAGTCGTCTTTTCTCTGGGGCCAACGTCCTGACTTTC. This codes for CASSRLFSGANVLTF. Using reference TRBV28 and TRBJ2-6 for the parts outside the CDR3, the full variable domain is DVKVTQSSRYLVKRTGEKVFLECVQDMDHENMFWYRQDPGLGLRLIYFSYDVKMKEKGDIPEGYSVSREKKERFSLILESASTNQTSMYLCASSRLFSGANVLTFGAGSRLTVL.

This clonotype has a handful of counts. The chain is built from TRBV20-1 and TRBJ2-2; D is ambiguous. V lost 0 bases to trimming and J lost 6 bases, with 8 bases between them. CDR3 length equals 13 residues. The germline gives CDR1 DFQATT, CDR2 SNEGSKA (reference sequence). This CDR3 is CSARDVVAGELFF. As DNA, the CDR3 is TGCAGTGCTAGAGATGTGGTGGCCGGGGAGCTGTTTTTT.

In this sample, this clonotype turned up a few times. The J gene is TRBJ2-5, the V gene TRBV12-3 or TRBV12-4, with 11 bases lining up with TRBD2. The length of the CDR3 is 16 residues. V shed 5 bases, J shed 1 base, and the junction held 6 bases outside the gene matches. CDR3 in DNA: TGTGCCAGCAGTCCCCAAGGGACTAGCGGCCAAGAGACCCAGTACTTC. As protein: CASSPQGTSGQETQYF.

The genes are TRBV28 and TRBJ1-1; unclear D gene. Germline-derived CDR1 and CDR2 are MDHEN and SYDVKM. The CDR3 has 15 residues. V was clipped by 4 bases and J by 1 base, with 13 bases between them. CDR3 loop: CASSSGGGANTEAFF. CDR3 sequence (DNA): TGTGCCAGCAGTTCCGGTGGCGGAGCGAACACTGAAGCTTTCTTT.

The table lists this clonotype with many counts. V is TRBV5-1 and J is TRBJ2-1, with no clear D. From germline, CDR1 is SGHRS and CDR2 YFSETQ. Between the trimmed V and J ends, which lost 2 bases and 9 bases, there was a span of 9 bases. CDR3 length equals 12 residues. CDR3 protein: CASSLGRVEQFF. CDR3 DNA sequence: TGCGCCAGCAGCTTAGGTCGAGTTGAGCAGTTCTTC.

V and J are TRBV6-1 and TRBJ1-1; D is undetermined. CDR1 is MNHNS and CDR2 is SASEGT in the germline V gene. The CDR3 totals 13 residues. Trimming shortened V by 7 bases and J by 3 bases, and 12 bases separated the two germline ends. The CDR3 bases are TGTGCCAGCAAAGACGCCGGGGACACTGAAGCTTTCTTT. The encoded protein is CASKDAGDTEAFF.

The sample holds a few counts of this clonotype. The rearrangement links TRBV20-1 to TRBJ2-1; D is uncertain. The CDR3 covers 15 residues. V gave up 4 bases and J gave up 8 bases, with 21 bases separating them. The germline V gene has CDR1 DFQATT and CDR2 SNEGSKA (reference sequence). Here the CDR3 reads CSAISSAFPGDEQFF. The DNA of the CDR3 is TGCAGTGCTATTTCATCCGCCTTTCCTGGGGATGAGCAGTTCTTC.

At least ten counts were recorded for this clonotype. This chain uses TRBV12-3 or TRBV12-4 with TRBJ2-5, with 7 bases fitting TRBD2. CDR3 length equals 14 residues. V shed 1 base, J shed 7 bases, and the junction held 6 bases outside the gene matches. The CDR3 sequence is CASSLGLAEGTQYF. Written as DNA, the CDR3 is TGTGCCAGCAGTTTAGGGCTAGCGGAGGGGACCCAGTACTTC.

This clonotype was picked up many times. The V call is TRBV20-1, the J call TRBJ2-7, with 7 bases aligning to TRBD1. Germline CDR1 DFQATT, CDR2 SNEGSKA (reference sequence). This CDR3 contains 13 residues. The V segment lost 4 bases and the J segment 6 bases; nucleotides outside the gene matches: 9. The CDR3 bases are TGCAGTGCTAACCGGGACAGTGGTCGCGAGCAGTACTTC. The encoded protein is CSANRDSGREQYF.

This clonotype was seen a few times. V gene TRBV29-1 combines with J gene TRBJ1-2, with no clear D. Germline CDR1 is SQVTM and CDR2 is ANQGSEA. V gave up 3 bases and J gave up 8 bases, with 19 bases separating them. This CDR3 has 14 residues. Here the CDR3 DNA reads TGCAGCGTTGACCTGGCTGAGACTCCGACAGGCTACACCTTC. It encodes CSVDLAETPTGYTF.

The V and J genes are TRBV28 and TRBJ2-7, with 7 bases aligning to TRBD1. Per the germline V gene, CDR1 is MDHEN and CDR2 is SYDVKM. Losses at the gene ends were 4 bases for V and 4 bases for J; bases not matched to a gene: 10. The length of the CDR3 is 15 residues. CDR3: CASSSRQGVTYEQYF. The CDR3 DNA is TGTGCCAGCAGTTCGCGGCAGGGGGTAACGTACGAGCAGTACTTC. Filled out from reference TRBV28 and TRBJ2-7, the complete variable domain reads DVKVTQSSRYLVKRTGEKVFLECVQDMDHENMFWYRQDPGLGLRLIYFSYDVKMKEKGDIPEGYSVSREKKERFSLILESASTNQTSMYLCASSSRQGVTYEQYFGPGTRLTVT.

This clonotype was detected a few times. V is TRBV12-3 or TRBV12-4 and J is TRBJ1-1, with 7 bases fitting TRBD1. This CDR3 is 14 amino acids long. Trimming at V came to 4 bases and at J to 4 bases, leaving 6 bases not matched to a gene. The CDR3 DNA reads TGTGCCAGCAGTTGGACAGGAGGAACCACTGAAGCTTTCTTT. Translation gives CASSWTGGTTEAFF.

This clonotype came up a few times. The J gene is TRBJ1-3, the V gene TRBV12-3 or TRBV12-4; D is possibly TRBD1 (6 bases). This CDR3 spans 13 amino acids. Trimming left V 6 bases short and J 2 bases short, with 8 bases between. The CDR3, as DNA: TGTGCCAGCAGACAGGGCCCTGGAAACACCATATATTTT. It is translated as CASRQGPGNTIYF.

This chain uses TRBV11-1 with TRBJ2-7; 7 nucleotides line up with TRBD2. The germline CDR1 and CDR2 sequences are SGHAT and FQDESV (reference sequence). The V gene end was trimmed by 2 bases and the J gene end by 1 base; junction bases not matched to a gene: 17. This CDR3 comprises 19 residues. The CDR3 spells CASSLTVGLQRDRSYEQYF. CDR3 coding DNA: TGTGCCAGCAGCTTAACTGTTGGGCTTCAGCGGGACCGATCCTACGAGCAGTACTTC.

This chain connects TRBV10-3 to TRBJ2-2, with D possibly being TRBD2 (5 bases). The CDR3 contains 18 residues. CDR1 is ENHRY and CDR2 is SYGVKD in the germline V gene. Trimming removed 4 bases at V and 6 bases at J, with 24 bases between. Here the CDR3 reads CAISGSAGPTLGPGELFF. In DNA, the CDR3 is TGTGCCATCAGTGGTTCCGCGGGCCCTACTCTGGGTCCCGGGGAGCTGTTTTTT.